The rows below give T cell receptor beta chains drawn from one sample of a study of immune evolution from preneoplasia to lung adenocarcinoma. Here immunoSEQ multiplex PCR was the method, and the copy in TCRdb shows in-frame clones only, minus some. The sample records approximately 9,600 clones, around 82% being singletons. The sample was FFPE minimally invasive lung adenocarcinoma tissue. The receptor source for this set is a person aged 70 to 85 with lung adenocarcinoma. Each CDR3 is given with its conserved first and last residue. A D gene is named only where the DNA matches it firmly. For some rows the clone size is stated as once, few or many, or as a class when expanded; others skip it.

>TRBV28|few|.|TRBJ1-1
TGTGCCAGCACCAGTTCTGAGTCTGAAGCTTTCTTT
CASTSSESEAFF
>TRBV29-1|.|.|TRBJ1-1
TGCAGCGCCGTGACAGTGGAAGCTTTCTTT
CSAVTVEAFF
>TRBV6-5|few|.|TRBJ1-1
TGTGCCAGCAGTTCCGGGGGTAAAGCTTTCTTT
CASSSGGKAFF
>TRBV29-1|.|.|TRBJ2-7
TGCAGCGTTGCGTTCGGCGGCTCATCCTACGAGCAGTACTTC
CSVAFGGSSYEQYF
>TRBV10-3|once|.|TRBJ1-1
TGTGCCATCAGTGAGGAACTTATGGACACTGAAGCTTTCTTT
CAISEELMDTEAFF
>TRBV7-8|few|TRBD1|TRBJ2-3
TGTGCCAGCAGCTTATCGACAGGGTCAGATACGCAGTATTTT
CASSLSTGSDTQYF
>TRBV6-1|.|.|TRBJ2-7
TGTGCCAGCAGTGATGGGAGGAAGACAGCGCAGTACTTC
CASSDGRKTAQYF
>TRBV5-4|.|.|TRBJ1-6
TGTGCCAGCAGGCAATCCGGGACCCGGGGTAATTCACCCCTCCACTTT
CASRQSGTRGNSPLHF
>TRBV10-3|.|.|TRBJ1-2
TGTGCCATCAGTGATCAAAACTATGGCTACACCTTC
CAISDQNYGYTF
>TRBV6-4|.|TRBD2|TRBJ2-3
TGTGCCAGCAGTGACTCGGCTAGCGGGGGAGGAACAGATACGCAGTATTTT
CASSDSASGGGTDTQYF
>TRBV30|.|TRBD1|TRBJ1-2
TGTGCCTGGAGAGAGACAGGGACGTCGTATGGCTACACCTTC
CAWRETGTSYGYTF
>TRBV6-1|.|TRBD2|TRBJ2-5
TGTGCCAGCAGTGACCTAGCGGGGGCGTGGATAGAGACCCAGTACTTC
CASSDLAGAWIETQYF
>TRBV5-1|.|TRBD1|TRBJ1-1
TGCGCCAGTACAGGGGGCGCGCAGTTGAACACTGAAGCTTTCTTT
CASTGGAQLNTEAFF
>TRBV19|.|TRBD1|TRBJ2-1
TGTGCCAGTAGCATGGGACAGGGGATGAGCAATGAGCAGTTCTTC
CASSMGQGMSNEQFF
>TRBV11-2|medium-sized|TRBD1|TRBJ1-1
TGTGCCAGCAGCCAAGGACAGGAAAGGACTGAAGCTTTCTTT
CASSQGQERTEAFF
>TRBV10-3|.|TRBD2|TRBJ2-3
TGTGCCATCAGTGAAGGAGGACTAGCGTCGGATACGCAGTATTTT
CAISEGGLASDTQYF
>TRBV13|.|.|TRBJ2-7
TGTGCCAGCAGCTTAAGTGCGGCCGCCAATCGGTACTTC
CASSLSAAANRYF
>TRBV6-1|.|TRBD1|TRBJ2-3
TGTGCAGGTACAGGGGTGGAGACAGATACGCAGTATTTT
CAGTGVETDTQYF
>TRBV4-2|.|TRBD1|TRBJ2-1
TGTGCCAGCAGCCAAGAAGAGGACAGGGCCATTTACAATGAGCAGTTCTTC
CASSQEEDRAIYNEQFF
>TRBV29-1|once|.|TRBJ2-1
TGCAGCACCCGGTGGGGCAATGAGCAGTTCTTC
CSTRWGNEQFF
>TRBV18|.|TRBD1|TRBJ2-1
TGTGCCAGCTCACCGGGACAGAACAACAATGAGCAGTTCTTC
CASSPGQNNNEQFF
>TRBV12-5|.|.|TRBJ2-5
TGTGCTAGTGGTGTAATACAAGAGACCCAGTACTTC
CASGVIQETQYF
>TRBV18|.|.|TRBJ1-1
TGTGCCAGCTCAGGGGCGAACACTGAAGCTTTCTTT
CASSGANTEAFF
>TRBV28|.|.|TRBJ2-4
TGTGCTTCAGGCCCCCCCCTCCGAGCAAACATTCAGTACTTC
CASGPPLRANIQYF
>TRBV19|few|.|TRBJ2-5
TGTGCCAGTAGTATATCTGAGACCCAGTACTTC
CASSISETQYF
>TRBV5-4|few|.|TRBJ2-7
TGTGCCAGCAGCCCCAGGGCAGGGGAGCAGTACTTC
CASSPRAGEQYF
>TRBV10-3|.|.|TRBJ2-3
TGTGCCATCAAAGCCAGCACAGATACGCAGTATTTT
CAIKASTDTQYF
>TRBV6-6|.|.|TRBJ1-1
TGTGCCAGCAGCCCCGGCGGGGGCATGAGCACTGAAGCTTTCTTT
CASSPGGGMSTEAFF
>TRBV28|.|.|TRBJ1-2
TGTGCCAGCAGCTTTCGGGGGGGCCCTAACTATGGCTACACCTTC
CASSFRGGPNYGYTF
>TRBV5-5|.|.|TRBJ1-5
TGTGCCAGCAGCTTACAACAGTATAGCAATCAGCCCCAGCATTTT
CASSLQQYSNQPQHF
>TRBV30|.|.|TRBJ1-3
TGTGCCTGGAGTGTAGGGCAATCTGGAAACACCATATATTTT
CAWSVGQSGNTIYF
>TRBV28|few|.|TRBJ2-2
TGTGCCAGCACCCAAAGGAACACCGGGGAGCTGTTTTTT
CASTQRNTGELFF
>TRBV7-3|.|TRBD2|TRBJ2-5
TGTGCCAGCAGCTTAACGTCTGGTAGCGGGGGACAAGAGACCCAGTACTTC
CASSLTSGSGGQETQYF
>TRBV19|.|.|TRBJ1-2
TGTGCCAGTAGTTCCCGGGGGAGCAACTATGGCTACACCTTC
CASSSRGSNYGYTF
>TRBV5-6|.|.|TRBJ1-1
TGTGCCAGCAGCAAACAGGGCGTGAACACTGAAGCTTTCTTT
CASSKQGVNTEAFF
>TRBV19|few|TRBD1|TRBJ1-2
TGTGCCAGTAGTATCCCCGGGACAGGGGTAAACTATGGCTACACCTTC
CASSIPGTGVNYGYTF
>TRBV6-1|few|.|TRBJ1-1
TGTGCCAGCAGTGAGTTGGGGGACACTGAAGCTTTCTTT
CASSELGDTEAFF
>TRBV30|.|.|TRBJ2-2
TGTGCCTGGACCCACACGGCCAGCCTACGAGGCCTGTTTTTT
CAWTHTASLRGLFF
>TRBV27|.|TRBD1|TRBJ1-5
TGTGCCAGCAGCGGACAGGGGTTCGGCAATCAGCCCCAGCATTTT
CASSGQGFGNQPQHF
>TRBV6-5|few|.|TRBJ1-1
TGTGCCAGCAGCCGTAGACGGGGGGAAGCTTTCTTT
CASSRRRGEAFF
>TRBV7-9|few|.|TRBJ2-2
TGTGCCAGCAGCCCGATGTTGAACACCGGGGAGCTGTTTTTT
CASSPMLNTGELFF
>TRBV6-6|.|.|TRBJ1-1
TGTGCCAGCAGCCAGCCGAACACTGAAGCTTTCTTT
CASSQPNTEAFF
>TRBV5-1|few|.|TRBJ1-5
TGCGCCAGCAGCTTTGATCCACTGGGGAATAGCAATCAGCCCCAGCATTTT
CASSFDPLGNSNQPQHF
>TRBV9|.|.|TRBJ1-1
TGTGCCAGCAGCGCAGGGTTCACTGAAGCTTTCTTT
CASSAGFTEAFF
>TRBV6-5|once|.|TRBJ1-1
TGTGCCAGCAGGCAGACAAGCCCGGGGGCTGAAGCTTTCTTT
CASRQTSPGAEAFF
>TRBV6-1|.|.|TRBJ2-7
TGTGCCAGCAGTGAACTAGGGGACGAGCAGTACTTC
CASSELGDEQYF
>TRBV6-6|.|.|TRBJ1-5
TGTGCCACTGCCTTACCACCCGGACAGCTAAATCAGCCCCAGCATTTT
CATALPPGQLNQPQHF
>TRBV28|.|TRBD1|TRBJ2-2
TGTGCCAGCAGTTTAAGAGGGATGAGACAGGGGACCGGGGAGCTGTTTTTT
CASSLRGMRQGTGELFF
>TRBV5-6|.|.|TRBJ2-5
TGTGCCAGCAGCTTGATCGACAGAGAGACCCAGTACTTC
CASSLIDRETQYF
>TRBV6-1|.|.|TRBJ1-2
TGTGCCAGCAGTGAAGCAGAGTTGGGCTATGGCTACACCTTC
CASSEAELGYGYTF